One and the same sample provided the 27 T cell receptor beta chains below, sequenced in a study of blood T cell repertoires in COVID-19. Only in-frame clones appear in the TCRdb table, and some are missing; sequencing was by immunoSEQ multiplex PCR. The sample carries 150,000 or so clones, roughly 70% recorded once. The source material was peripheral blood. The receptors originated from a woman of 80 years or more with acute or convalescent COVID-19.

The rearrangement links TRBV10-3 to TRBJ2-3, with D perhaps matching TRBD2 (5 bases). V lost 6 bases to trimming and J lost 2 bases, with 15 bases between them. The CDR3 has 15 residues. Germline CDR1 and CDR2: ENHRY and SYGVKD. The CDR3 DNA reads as TGTGCCATCAGCTCCAGCGGAAATCCCACAGATACGCAGTATTTT. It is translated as CAISSSGNPTDTQYF.

CDR3 residues: CASTRGKDQPQHF. The CDR3 DNA reads TGTGCCAGCACCAGGGGGAAGGATCAGCCCCAGCATTTT. This chain uses TRBV27 with TRBJ1-5, with 7 bases aligning to TRBD1. Trimming cost V 7 bases and J 5 bases; bases outside gene matches: 5. The CDR3 consists of 13 residues. Germline CDR1 is MNHEY and CDR2 is SMNVEV (reference sequence).

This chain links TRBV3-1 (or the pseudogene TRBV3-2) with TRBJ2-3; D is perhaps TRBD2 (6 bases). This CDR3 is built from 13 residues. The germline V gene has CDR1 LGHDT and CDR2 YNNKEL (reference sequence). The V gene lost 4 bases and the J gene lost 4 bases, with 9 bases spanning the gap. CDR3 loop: CASSRGTSDTQYF. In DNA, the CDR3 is TGTGCCAGCAGCCGCGGGACTTCAGATACGCAGTATTTT.

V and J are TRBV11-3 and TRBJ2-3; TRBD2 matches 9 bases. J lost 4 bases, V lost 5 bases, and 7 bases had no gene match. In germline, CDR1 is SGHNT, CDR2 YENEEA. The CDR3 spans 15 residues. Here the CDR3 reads CASSAVAGVADTQYF. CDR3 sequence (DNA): TGTGCCAGCAGCGCAGTAGCGGGAGTCGCAGATACGCAGTATTTT.

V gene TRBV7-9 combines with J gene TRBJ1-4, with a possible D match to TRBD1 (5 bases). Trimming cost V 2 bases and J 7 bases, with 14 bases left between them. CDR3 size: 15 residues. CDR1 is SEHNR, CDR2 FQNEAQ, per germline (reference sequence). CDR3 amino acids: CASSLMSAGFEKLFF. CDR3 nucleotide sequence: TGTGCCAGCAGCTTAATGTCGGCAGGGTTTGAAAAACTGTTTTTT.

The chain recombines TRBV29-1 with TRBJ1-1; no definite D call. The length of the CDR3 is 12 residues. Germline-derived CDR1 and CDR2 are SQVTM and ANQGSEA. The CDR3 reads CSTRGMNTEAFF. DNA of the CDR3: TGCAGTACCCGAGGCATGAACACTGAAGCTTTCTTT.

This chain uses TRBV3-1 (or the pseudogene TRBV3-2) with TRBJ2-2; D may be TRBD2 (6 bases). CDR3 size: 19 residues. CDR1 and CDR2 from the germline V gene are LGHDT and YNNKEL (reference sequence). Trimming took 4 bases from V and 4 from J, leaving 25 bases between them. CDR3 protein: CASSPTDVSGVGGTGELFF. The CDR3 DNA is TGTGCCAGCAGCCCCACAGACGTCTCGGGGGTGGGGGGCACCGGGGAGCTGTTTTTT.

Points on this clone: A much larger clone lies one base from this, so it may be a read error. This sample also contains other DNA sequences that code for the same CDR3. The CDR3 reads CATESGSSDTQYF. DNA of the CDR3: TGTGCCACAGAGAGCGGGAGTTCAGATACGCAGTATTTT. The chain uses TRBV24-1 and TRBJ2-3; 8 positions agree with TRBD2. The CDR3 is 13 amino acids. In germline, CDR1 is KGHDR, CDR2 SFDVKD. The J segment lost 4 bases and the V segment lost 10 bases, leaving 6 bases of the junction unmatched.

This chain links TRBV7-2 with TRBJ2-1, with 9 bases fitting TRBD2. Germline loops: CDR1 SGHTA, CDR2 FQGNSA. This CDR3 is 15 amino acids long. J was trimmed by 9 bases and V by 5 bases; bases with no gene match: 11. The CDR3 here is CASSLGREGRSEQFF. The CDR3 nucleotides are TGTGCCAGCAGCCTGGGGCGGGAGGGCCGTAGTGAGCAGTTCTTC.

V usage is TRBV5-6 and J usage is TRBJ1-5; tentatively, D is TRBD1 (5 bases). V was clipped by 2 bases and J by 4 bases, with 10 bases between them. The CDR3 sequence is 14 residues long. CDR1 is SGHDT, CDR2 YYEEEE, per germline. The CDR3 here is CASSFGGSNQPQHF. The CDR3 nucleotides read TGTGCCAGCAGCTTTGGGGGGTCGAATCAGCCCCAGCATTTT. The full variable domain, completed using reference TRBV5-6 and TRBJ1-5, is DAGVTQSPTHLIKTRGQQVTLRCSPKSGHDTVSWYQQALGQGPQFIFQYYEEEERQRGNFPDRFSGHQFPNYSSELNVNALLLGDSALYLCASSFGGSNQPQHFGDGTRLSIL.

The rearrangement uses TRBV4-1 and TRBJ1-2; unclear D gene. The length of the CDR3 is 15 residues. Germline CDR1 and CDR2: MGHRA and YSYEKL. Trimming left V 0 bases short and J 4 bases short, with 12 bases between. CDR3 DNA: TGCGCCAGCAGCCAAGATCCGTCAGTTATCTATGGCTACACCTTC. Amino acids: CASSQDPSVIYGYTF.

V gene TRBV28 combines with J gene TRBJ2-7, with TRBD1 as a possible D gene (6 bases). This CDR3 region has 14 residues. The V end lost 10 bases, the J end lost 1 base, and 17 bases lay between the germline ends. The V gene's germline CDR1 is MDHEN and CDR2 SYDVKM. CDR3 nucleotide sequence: TGTGCCACCTCAAGACAGGAAGATTCCTACGAGCAGTACTTC. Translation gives CATSRQEDSYEQYF.

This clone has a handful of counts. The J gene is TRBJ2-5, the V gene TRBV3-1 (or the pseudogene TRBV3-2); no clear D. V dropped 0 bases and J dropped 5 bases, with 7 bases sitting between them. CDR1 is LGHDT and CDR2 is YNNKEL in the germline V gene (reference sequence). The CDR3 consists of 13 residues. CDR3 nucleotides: TGTGCCAGCAGCCAAGAGTTCGGTGAGACCCAGTACTTC. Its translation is CASSQEFGETQYF.

The CDR3 sequence: CASTTTGRSGNTIYF. The CDR3 DNA sequence: TGTGCCAGCACTACGACAGGGAGGTCTGGAAACACCATATATTTT. The genes are TRBV6-5 and TRBJ1-3; 7 bases align to TRBD1. J lost 1 base, V lost 7 bases, and 7 bases had no gene match. The germline V gene has CDR1 MNHEY and CDR2 SVGAGI. There are 15 residues in the CDR3.

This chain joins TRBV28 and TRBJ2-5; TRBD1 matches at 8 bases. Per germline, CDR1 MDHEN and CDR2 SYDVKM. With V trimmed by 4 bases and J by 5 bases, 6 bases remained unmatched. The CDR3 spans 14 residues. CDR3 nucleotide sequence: TGTGCCAGCAGTTCGGCAGGGGGCTGGGAGACCCAGTACTTC. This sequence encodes CASSSAGGWETQYF.

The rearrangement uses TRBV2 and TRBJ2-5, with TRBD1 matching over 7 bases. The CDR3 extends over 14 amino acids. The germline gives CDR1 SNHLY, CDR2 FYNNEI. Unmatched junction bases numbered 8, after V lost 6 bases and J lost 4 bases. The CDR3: CASSPQGSGETQYF. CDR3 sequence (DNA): TGTGCCAGCAGCCCACAGGGGTCGGGAGAGACCCAGTACTTC. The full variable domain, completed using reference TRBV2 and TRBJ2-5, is EPEVTQTPSHQVTQMGQEVILRCVPISNHLYFYWYRQILGQKVEFLVSFYNNEISEKSEIFDDQFSVERPDGSNFTLKIRSTKLEDSAMYFCASSPQGSGETQYFGPGTRLLVL.

The CDR3 protein is CASSGRDTEAFF. The CDR3 DNA follows: TGTGCCAGCAGCGGGAGGGACACTGAAGCTTTCTTT. The V and J genes are TRBV9 and TRBJ1-1; unclear D gene. Germline V gives CDR1 SGDLS, CDR2 YYNGEE. This CDR3 has 12 amino acids. V dropped 3 bases and J dropped 3 bases, with 6 bases sitting between them.

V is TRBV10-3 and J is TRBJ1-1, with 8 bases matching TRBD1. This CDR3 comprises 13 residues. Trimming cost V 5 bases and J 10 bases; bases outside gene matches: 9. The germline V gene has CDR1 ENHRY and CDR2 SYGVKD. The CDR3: CAISTTGALSAFF. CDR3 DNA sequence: TGTGCCATCAGTACGACAGGGGCCCTATCAGCTTTCTTT.

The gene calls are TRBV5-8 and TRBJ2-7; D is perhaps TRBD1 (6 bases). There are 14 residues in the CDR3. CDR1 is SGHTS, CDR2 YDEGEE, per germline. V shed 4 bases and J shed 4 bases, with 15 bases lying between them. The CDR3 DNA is TGTGCCAGCAGCCCGCGAGAGGGGGAATACGAGCAGTACTTC. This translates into CASSPREGEYEQYF. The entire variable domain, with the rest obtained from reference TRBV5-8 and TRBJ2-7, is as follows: EAGVTQSPTHLIKTRGQQATLRCSPISGHTSVYWYQQALGLGLQFLLWYDEGEERNRGNFPPRFSGRQFPNYSSELNVNALELEDSALYLCASSPREGEYEQYFGPGTRLTVT.

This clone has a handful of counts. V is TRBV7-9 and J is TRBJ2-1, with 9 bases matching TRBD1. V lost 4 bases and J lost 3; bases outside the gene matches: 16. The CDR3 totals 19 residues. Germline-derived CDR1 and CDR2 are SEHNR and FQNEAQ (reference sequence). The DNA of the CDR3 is TGTGCCAGCAGCTACCCCCCGGGACAGGGTGGTAAGAGCTACAATGAGCAGTTCTTC. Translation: CASSYPPGQGGKSYNEQFF. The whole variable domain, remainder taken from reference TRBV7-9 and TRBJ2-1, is DTGVSQNPRHKITKRGQNVTFRCDPISEHNRLYWYRQTLGQGPEFLTYFQNEAQLEKSRLLSDRFSAERPKGSFSTLEIQRTEQGDSAMYLCASSYPPGQGGKSYNEQFFGPGTRLTVL.

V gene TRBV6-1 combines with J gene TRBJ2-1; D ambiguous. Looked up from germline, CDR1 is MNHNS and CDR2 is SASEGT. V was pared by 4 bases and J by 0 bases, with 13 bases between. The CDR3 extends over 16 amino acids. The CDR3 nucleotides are TGTGCCAGCAGTGGCCACGATGAGAGCTCCTACAATGAGCAGTTCTTC. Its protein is CASSGHDESSYNEQFF.

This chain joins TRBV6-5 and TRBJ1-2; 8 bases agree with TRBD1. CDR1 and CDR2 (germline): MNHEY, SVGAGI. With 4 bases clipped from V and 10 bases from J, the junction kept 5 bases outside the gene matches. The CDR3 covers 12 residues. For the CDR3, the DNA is TGTGCCAGCAGTTCTGGACAGGGCTCCTACACCTTC. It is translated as CASSSGQGSYTF.

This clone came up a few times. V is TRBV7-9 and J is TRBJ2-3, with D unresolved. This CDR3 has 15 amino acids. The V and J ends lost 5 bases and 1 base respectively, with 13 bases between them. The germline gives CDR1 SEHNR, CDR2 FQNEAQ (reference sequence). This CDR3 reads CASSPVDGGTDTQYF. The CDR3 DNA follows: TGTGCCAGCAGCCCGGTGGATGGAGGCACAGATACGCAGTATTTT.

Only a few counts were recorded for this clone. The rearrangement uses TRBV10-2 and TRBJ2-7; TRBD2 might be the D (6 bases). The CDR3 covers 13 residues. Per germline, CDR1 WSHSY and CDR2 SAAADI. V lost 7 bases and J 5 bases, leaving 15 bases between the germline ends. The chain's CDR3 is CASNFGGPNEQYF. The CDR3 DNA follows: TGCGCCAGCAACTTCGGAGGGCCTAACGAGCAGTACTTC.

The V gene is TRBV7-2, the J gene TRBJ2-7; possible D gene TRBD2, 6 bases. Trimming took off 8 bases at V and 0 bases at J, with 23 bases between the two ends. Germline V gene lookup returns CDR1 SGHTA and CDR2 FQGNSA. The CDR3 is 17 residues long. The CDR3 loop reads CASRRALTTPSSYEQYF. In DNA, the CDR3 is TGTGCCAGCCGGAGGGCGCTTACTACGCCGAGCTCCTACGAGCAGTACTTC.

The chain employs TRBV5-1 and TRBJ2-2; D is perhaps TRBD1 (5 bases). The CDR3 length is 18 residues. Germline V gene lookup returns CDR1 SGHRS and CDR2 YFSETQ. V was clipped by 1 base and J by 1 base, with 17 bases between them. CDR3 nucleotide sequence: TGCGCCAGCAGCTTGCGATCTCCGCGGCAGGGGAACACCGGGGAGCTGTTTTTT. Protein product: CASSLRSPRQGNTGELFF.

The CDR3 is CASSGQGTDTQYF. The DNA for the CDR3 is TGTGCCAGCAGCGGCCAGGGGACAGATACGCAGTATTTT. The V call is TRBV28, the J call TRBJ2-3; possible D gene TRBD1, 6 bases. Trimming stripped 6 bases from V and 3 bases from J, with 10 bases between. Germline CDR1 and CDR2: MDHEN and SYDVKM. This CDR3 comprises 13 residues.